This is a list of T cell receptor beta chains from one sample in a study of CD4 T cells in relation to SARS-CoV-2 and coronaviruses. The antigens of these receptors remain unknown. Sequencing used immunoSEQ multiplex PCR; TCRdb keeps in-frame clones, though not all of them. In the table there are some 22,000 clones, around 78% of which are singletons. The material sequenced was CD4+ T cells from PBMCs, cultured in vitro. Every receptor here comes from a human donor in good health. Each CDR3 is given with its conserved first and last residue. The order of the fields is V gene, J gene, D gene, clone size, CDR3 protein, CDR3 DNA. D genes are given only for firm matches. Clone sizes are given selectively: once, few, many, or a class where the clone is expanded.

>TRBV19|TRBJ1-3|NA|few
CASSIGQTFSGNTIYF
TGTGCCAGTAGTATTGGACAGACCTTCTCTGGAAACACCATATATTTT
>TRBV12-5|TRBJ2-2|TRBD1|NA
CASGPGTGTTGELFF
TGTGCTAGTGGACCTGGGACAGGGACCACCGGGGAGCTGTTTTTT
>TRBV7-2|TRBJ2-7|TRBD2|NA
CASSSPKAGTSKRYEQYF
TGTGCCAGCAGCTCGCCGAAAGCCGGGACTAGCAAGAGATACGAGCAGTACTTC
>TRBV6-5|TRBJ1-4|NA|once
CATQLFANEKLFF
TGTGCCACCCAGTTGTTTGCTAATGAAAAACTGTTTTTT
>TRBV15|TRBJ2-2|NA|NA
CATSRERGVGTGELFF
TGTGCCACCAGCAGAGAGAGGGGGGTTGGCACCGGGGAGCTGTTTTTT
>TRBV12-5|TRBJ2-5|TRBD1|few
CASGPWTGGAETQYF
TGTGCTAGTGGTCCATGGACAGGGGGGGCAGAGACCCAGTACTTC
>TRBV28|TRBJ1-1|NA|few
CASRPRGYTEAFF
TGTGCCAGCAGACCAAGGGGTTACACTGAAGCTTTCTTT
>TRBV7-2|TRBJ2-7|TRBD2|NA
CASSQWGLAGRYGAEQYF
TGTGCCAGCAGCCAATGGGGACTAGCGGGACGTTATGGAGCCGAGCAGTACTTC
>TRBV28|TRBJ1-1|TRBD1|NA
CASSFSGGLNTEAFF
TGTGCCAGCAGTTTTTCAGGGGGGCTCAACACTGAAGCTTTCTTT
>TRBV5-1|TRBJ2-5|NA|NA
CASSHGGETQYF
TGCGCCAGCAGCCATGGTGGGGAGACCCAGTACTTC
>TRBV5-1|TRBJ2-1|TRBD1|NA
CASSFGQGVYEQFF
TGCGCCAGCAGCTTTGGACAGGGGGTTTATGAGCAGTTCTTC
>TRBV6-6|TRBJ2-2|TRBD1|NA
CASSRLGTGDTGELFF
TGTGCCAGCAGCCGATTGGGGACAGGGGACACCGGGGAGCTGTTTTTT
>TRBV3-1/TRBV3-2|TRBJ2-7|TRBD1|NA
CASSQGHGTGDYEQYF
TGTGCCAGCAGCCAAGGCCACGGGACAGGAGACTACGAGCAGTACTTC
>TRBV6-5|TRBJ1-1|NA|few
CASRGPGEYTEAFF
TGTGCCAGCAGGGGGCCAGGGGAGTACACTGAAGCTTTCTTT
>TRBV10-3|TRBJ2-7|NA|NA
CAISDQSRGNSYEQYF
TGTGCCATCAGTGACCAGTCCAGGGGAAACTCCTACGAGCAGTACTTC
>TRBV19|TRBJ1-2|NA|few
CATAISRQPGGGYTF
TGTGCCACCGCGATCTCAAGACAGCCCGGGGGGGGCTACACCTTC
>TRBV7-8|TRBJ2-1|TRBD2|NA
CASSSTSGRAGEQFF
TGTGCCAGCAGCTCCACTAGCGGGAGGGCCGGTGAGCAGTTCTTC
>TRBV27|TRBJ1-1|NA|NA
CASSLLGRAFF
TGTGCCAGCAGTTTGTTAGGTCGGGCTTTCTTT
>TRBV24-1|TRBJ2-1|NA|NA
CATSVAGSYNEQFF
TGTGCCACCAGTGTCGCGGGGTCCTACAATGAGCAGTTCTTC
>TRBV11-3|TRBJ2-3|TRBD2|NA
CASSSGLADHPYTDTQYF
TGTGCCAGCAGCTCGGGACTAGCGGATCACCCTTACACAGATACGCAGTATTTT
>TRBV5-1|TRBJ2-3|NA|NA
CASSLKGELGADTQYF
TGCGCCAGCAGCTTGAAGGGGGAATTGGGAGCAGATACGCAGTATTTT
>TRBV20-1|TRBJ1-2|NA|NA
CSVAAYGYTF
TGCAGTGTGGCGGCCTATGGCTACACCTTC